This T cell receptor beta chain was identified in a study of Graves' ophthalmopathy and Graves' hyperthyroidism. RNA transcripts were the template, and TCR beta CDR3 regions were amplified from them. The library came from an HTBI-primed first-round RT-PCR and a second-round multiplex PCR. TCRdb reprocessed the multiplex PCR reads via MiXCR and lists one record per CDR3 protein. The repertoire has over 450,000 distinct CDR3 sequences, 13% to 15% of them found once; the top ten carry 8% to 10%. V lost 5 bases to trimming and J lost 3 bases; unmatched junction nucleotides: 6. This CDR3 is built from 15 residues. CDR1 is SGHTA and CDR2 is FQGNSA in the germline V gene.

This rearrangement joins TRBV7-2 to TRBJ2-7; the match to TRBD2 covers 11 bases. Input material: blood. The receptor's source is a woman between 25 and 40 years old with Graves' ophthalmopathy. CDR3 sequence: CASSPVAGGDYEQYF. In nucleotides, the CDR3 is TGTGCCAGCAGCCCCGTAGCGGGAGGGGACTACGAGCAGTACTTC.